The 6 T cell receptor beta chains below were found in one sample sequenced in a study of T cells after yellow fever vaccination. TCRdb reanalysed the 5' RACE reads using MiXCR and keeps one entry per CDR3 protein. This sample yields 300,000 to 350,000 distinct CDR3 sequences, of which approximately 3.9% are seen a single time; approximately 24% belongs to the top ten. The sample in question was PBMCs, obtained 5 days after the yellow fever booster vaccination. These receptors came from a man younger than 30 who received the YFV17D yellow fever vaccine.

This chain uses TRBV4-1 with TRBJ2-7; TRBD2 matches at 8 bases. Germline CDR1 reads MGHRA; CDR2 reads YSYEKL. J gave up 3 bases and V 3 bases, and 13 bases lay outside the gene matches. CDR3 size: 17 residues. CDR3 region: CASSQDPGGGGYYEQYF. CDR3 coding DNA: TGCGCCAGCAGCCAGGACCCGGGGGGGGGCGGGTACTACGAGCAGTACTTC.

Many counts were recorded for this clonotype. The chain is built from TRBV4-3 and TRBJ2-3; 10 nucleotides line up with TRBD2. The V gene's germline CDR1 is LGHNA and CDR2 YSLEER. V gave up 1 base and J gave up 4 bases; unmatched junction bases: 8. This CDR3 contains 17 residues. This chain's CDR3 is CASSQGLAGGRADTQYF. CDR3 nucleotide sequence: TGCGCCAGCAGCCAAGGATTAGCGGGGGGAAGGGCAGATACGCAGTATTTT.

This clonotype appeared a few times. The rearrangement links TRBV5-4 to TRBJ2-1, with 8 nucleotides matching TRBD2. J was trimmed by 8 bases and V by 0 bases; bases with no gene match: 13. Germline CDR1 SGHNT, CDR2 YYREEE (reference sequence). The length of the CDR3 is 17 residues. For the CDR3, the DNA is TGTGCCAGCAGCTTGGCAATTTACGGGGGGGCCGGGGATGAGCAGTTCTTC. It codes for CASSLAIYGGAGDEQFF.

This clonotype occurred many times. This chain connects TRBV12-3 or TRBV12-4 to TRBJ2-5, with D possibly being TRBD2 (6 bases). The CDR3 runs 14 residues. V lost 3 bases and J lost 5, with 13 bases in between. CDR3: CASSFWGVGETQYF. The CDR3 nucleotides are TGTGCCAGCAGTTTCTGGGGGGTCGGCGAGACCCAGTACTTC.

The genes are TRBV7-2 and TRBJ2-7, with TRBD2 identical over 10 bases. Germline CDR1 and CDR2: SGHTA and FQGNSA. The trim removed 5 bases at V and 1 base at J, leaving 5 bases unmatched. The CDR3 consists of 15 residues. CDR3 nucleotide sequence: TGTGCCAGCAGCCCGGGGACTAGCGAATCCTACGAGCAGTACTTC. Translating gives CASSPGTSESYEQYF.

There are a few counts of this clonotype. CDR3 protein: CASSSGSASGNTIYF. CDR3 coding DNA: TGTGCCAGCAGCTCGGGGTCGGCCTCTGGAAACACCATATATTTT. The V call is TRBV5-6, the J call TRBJ1-3; no definite D call. This CDR3 is 15 amino acids long. Germline V gene data show CDR1 as SGHDT and CDR2 as YYEEEE. Between the trimmed V and J ends, which lost 3 bases and 0 bases, there was a span of 10 bases.